This record covers a single T cell receptor beta chain. This clonotype was picked up a small number of times. Its antigen is unknown. Per-base qualities were not stored, and no clone one base away is much larger. The library came from PCR. Sequencing took place on an Illumina HiSeq 2500. To reduce PCR and sequencing biases, unique molecular identifiers were incorporated into the TCR beta cDNA libraries. About 500,000 cDNA molecules were obtained for every 1 to 10 million input T cells, so each molecule roughly corresponded to one T cell. The same protocol used for the earlier healthy control dataset was applied to prepare and sequence the patient libraries. Within a given batch, samples were prepared together, multiplexed and sequenced on the same HiSeq lane. For the original study's pipeline: MIGEC handled the raw barcoded reads, throwing out single-read molecular identifier groups before consensus assembly and CDR3 extraction. VDJtools was used for post-analysis of the clonotype tables, with diversity normalized by down-sampling every dataset to the smallest sample size. To correct batch-related cross-sample contamination, repertoire overlap clustering matched CDR3 amino acid sequences but not nucleotide sequences. Through fastp at Q25 and MiXCR, TCRdb rebuilt clones from the public reads, retaining in-frame beta chains. Entries are consolidated by CDR3 protein sequence, retaining the most common genes and DNA. The V and J calls here are based on TCRdb, not the publication. This sample is represented by about 460,000 distinct CDR3 sequences; roughly 45% of them were singletons. The ten biggest clones cover 12% of the sample.

To demonstrate the VDJtools post-analysis software, TCR beta repertoires were profiled from the peripheral blood of roughly 12 young patients with multiple sclerosis. Multiple sclerosis patients were children and adolescents aged roughly 6 to 17 years. This record belongs to a study of post-analysis software for immune sequencing data (dated by TCRdb to about 2015). Concerning the study at large: Relapsing-remitting, secondary progressive and progressive-relapsing multiple sclerosis were recorded as disease courses, and subtype annotation was lacking for some patients. A subset of samples was prepared in parallel using single-end sample barcoding, then pooled and co-amplified after Illumina adapter ligation. The multiple sclerosis patient repertoires were compared with more than 10 previously published healthy control repertoires from donors aged 6 to 25 years. General conclusions and limits of the study: Significantly higher frequencies in patients than in controls were found for roughly 5 TRBV segments, including TRBV5-6, TRBV5-1 and TRBV20-1. Compared with controls, multiple sclerosis patients had significantly lower normalized Chao1 diversity, a finding suggesting substantial peripheral T-cell clonal expansion. The control group was slightly older than the multiple sclerosis patient group. Strong co-clustering of samples prepared in the same batch was shown by direct clustering with F measure, prompting a batch-effect correction.

V was cut back by 7 bases and J by 12 bases, leaving a gap of 6 bases between them. Reading from cysteine to phenylalanine, the CDR3 counts 8 amino acids. CDR3 DNA is the only sequence kept; it has 24 bases, read in frame from the first base. This receptor chain uses TRBV12-3 or TRBV12-4 and TRBJ1-2, with the D segment identity uncertain. This TCR was recovered from a girl aged 5 to 17 with multiple sclerosis. The sequencing sample was made of blood. At the DNA level, the sequence is TGTGCCAGCATCCCGCACACCTTC. It codes for CASIPHTF.